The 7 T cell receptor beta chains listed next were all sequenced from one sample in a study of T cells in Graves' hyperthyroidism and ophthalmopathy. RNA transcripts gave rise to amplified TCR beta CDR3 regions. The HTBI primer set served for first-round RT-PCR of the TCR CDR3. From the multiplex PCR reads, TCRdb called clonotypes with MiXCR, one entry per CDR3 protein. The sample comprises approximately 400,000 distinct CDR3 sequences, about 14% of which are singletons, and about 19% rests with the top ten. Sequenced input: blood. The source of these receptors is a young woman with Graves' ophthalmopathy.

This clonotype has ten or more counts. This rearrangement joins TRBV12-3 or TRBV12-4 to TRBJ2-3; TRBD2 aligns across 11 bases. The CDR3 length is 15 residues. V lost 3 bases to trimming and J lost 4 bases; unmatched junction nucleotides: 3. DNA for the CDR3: TGTGCCAGCAGTTTCCCACTAGCGGGGGCAGATACGCAGTATTTT. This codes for CASSFPLAGADTQYF.

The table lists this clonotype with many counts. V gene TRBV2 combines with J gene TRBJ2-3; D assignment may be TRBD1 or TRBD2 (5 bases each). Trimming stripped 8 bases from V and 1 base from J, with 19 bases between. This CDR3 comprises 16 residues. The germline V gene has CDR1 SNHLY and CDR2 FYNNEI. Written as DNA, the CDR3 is TGTGCCAGCGAAAACTCCGGGACCCCCGGCACAGATACGCAGTATTTT. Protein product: CASENSGTPGTDTQYF.

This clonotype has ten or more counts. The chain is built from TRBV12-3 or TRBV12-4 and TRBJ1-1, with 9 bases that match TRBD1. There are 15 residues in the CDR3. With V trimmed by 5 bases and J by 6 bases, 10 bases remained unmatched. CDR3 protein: CASSHRGRGGAEAFF. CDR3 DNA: TGTGCCAGCAGTCACAGGGGGCGGGGGGGGGCTGAAGCTTTCTTT.

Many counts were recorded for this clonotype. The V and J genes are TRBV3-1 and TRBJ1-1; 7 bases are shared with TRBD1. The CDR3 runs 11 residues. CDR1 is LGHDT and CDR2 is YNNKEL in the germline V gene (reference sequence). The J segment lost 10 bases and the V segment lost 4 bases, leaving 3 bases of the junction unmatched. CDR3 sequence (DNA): TGTGCCAGCAGCCGAAAGGGGGCAGCTTTCTTT. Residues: CASSRKGAAFF.

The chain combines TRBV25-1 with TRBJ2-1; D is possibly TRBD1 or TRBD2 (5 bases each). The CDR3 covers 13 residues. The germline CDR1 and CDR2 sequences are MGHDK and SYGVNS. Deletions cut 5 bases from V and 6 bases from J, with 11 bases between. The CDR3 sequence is CASSSPGSNEQFF. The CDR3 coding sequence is TGTGCCAGCAGTTCCCCAGGGAGCAATGAGCAGTTCTTC.

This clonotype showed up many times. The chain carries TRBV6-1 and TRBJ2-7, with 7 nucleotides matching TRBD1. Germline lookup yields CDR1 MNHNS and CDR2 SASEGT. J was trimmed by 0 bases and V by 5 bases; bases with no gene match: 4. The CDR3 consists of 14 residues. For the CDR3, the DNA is TGTGCCAGCAGTTTTGACAGGGCCTCCTACGAGCAGTACTTC. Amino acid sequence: CASSFDRASYEQYF.

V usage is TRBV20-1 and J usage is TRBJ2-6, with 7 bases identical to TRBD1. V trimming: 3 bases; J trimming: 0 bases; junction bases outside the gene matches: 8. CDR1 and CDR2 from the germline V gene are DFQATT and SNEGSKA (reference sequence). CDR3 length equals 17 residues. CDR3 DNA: TGCAGTGCTAGGGGACAGTTCCTTAGCTCTGGGGCCAACGTCCTGACTTTC. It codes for CSARGQFLSSGANVLTF.